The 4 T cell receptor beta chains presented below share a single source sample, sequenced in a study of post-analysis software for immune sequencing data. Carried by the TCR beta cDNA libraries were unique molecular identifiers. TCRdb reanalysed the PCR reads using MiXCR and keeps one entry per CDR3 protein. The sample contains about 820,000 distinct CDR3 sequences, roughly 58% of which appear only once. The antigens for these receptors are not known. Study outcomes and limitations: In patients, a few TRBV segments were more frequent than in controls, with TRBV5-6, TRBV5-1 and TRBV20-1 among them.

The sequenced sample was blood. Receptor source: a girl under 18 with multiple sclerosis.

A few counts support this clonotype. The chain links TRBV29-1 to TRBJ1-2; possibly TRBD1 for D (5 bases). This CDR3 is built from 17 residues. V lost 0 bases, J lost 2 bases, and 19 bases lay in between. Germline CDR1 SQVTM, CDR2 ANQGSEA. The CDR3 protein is CSVEDLGTRGPNYGYTF. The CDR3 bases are TGCAGCGTTGAAGATCTGGGGACTCGGGGACCAAACTATGGCTACACCTTC.

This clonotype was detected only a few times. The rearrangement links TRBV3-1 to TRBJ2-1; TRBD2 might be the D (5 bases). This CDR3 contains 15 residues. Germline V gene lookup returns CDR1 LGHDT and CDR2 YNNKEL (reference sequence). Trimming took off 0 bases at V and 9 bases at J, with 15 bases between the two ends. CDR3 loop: CASSQELRRAAEQFF. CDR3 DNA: TGTGCCAGCAGCCAAGAACTACGGCGAGCGGCTGAGCAGTTCTTC.

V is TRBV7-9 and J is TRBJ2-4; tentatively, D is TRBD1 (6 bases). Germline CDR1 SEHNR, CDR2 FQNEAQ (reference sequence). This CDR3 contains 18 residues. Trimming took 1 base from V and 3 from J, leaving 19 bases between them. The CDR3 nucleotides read TGTGCCAGCAGCTTAGTAGGCCCAGGGAACAGGGACAAAAACATTCAGTACTTC. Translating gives CASSLVGPGNRDKNIQYF.

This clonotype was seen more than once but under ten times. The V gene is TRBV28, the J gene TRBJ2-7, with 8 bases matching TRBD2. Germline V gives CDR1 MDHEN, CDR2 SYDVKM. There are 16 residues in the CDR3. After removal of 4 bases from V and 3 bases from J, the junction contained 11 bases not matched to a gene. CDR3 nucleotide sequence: TGTGCCAGCAGTTCTATTCGGGGGGGCGCCCTCTACGAGCAGTACTTC. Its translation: CASSSIRGGALYEQYF. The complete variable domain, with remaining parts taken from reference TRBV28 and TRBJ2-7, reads DVKVTQSSRYLVKRTGEKVFLECVQDMDHENMFWYRQDPGLGLRLIYFSYDVKMKEKGDIPEGYSVSREKKERFSLILESASTNQTSMYLCASSSIRGGALYEQYFGPGTRLTVT.